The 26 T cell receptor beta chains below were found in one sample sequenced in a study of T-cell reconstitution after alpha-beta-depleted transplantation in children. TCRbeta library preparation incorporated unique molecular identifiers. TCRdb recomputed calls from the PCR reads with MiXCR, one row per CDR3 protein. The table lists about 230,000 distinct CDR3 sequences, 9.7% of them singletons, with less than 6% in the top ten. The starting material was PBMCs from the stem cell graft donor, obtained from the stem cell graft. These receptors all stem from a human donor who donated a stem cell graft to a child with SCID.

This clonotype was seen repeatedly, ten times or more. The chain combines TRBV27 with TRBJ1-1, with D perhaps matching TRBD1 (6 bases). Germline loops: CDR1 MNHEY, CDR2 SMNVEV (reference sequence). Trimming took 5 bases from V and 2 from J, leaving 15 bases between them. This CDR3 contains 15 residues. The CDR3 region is CASSPRQATNTEAFF. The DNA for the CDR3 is TGTGCCAGCAGTCCACGACAGGCTACTAACACTGAAGCTTTCTTT.

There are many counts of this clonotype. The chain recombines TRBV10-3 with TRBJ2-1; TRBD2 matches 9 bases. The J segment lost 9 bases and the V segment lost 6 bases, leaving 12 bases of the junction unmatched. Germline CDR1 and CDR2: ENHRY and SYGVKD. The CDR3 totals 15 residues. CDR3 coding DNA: TGTGCCATCAGCGGTCTCGCGGGGGGGCCCGGTGAGCAGTTCTTC. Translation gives CAISGLAGGPGEQFF.

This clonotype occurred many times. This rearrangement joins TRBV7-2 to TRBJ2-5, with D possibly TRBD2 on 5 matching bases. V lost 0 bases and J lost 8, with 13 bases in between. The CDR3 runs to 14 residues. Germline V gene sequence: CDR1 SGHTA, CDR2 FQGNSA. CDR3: CASSLARGSLTQYF. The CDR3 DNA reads TGTGCCAGCAGCTTAGCCCGGGGTTCGCTCACCCAGTACTTC.

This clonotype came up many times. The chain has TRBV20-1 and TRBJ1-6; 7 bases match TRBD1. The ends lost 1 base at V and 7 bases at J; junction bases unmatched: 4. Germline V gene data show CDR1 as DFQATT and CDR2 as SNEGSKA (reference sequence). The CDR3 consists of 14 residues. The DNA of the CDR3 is TGCAGTGCTAGAGCAGGGACAGAAAATTCACCCCTCCACTTT. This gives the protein CSARAGTENSPLHF.

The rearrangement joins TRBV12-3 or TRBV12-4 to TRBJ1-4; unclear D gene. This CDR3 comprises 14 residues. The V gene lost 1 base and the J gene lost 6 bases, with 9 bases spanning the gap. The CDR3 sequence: CASSLVGRDEKLFF. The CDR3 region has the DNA TGTGCCAGCAGTTTAGTGGGTCGGGATGAAAAACTGTTTTTT.

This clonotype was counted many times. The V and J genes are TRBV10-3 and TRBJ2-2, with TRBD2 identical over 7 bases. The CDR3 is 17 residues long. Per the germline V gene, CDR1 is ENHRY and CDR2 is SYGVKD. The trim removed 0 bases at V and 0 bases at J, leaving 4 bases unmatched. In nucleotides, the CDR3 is TGTGCCATCAGTGAGTCAGGGGAGGGCGCGAACACCGGGGAGCTGTTTTTT. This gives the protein CAISESGEGANTGELFF.

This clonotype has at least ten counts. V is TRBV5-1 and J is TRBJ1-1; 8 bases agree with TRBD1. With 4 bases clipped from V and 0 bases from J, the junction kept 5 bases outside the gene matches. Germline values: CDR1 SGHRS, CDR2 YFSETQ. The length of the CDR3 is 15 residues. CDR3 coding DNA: TGCGCCAGCAGCCGTTTGACAGGGGTGAACACTGAAGCTTTCTTT. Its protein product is CASSRLTGVNTEAFF.

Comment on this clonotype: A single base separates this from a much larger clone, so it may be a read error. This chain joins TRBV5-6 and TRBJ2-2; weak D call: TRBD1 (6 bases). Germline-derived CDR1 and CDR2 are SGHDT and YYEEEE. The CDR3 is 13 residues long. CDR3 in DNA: TGTGCCAGCAGCCCTCAGGGGTTCGGGGAGCCGTTTTTT. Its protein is CASSPQGFGEPFF.

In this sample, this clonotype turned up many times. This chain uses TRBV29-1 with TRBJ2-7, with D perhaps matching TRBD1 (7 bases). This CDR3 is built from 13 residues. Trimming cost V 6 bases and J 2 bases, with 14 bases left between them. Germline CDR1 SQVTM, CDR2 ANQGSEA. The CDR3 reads CSVQRRGPYEQYF. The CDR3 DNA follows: TGCAGCGTACAGAGGAGGGGGCCCTACGAGCAGTACTTC.

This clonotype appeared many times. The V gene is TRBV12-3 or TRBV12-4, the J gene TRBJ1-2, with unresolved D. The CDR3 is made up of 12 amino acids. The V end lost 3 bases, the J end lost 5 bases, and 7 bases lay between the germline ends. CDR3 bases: TGTGCCAGCAGTTTCTCAGATTATGGCTACACCTTC. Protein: CASSFSDYGYTF.

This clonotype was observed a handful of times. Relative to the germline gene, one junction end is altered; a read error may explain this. The CDR3 sequence: CASSLAWRTEAFF. The CDR3 DNA reads TGTGCCAGCAGCCTAGCATGGCGCACTGAAGCTTTCTTT. The J gene is TRBJ1-1, the V gene TRBV7-2; D unclear. In germline, CDR1 is SGHTA, CDR2 FQGNSA. This CDR3 comprises 13 residues.

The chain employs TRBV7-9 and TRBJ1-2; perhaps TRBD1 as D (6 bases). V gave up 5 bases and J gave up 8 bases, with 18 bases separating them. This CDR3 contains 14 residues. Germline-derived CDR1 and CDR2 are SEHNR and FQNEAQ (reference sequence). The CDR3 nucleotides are TGTGCCAGCAGCGCTACAGGGCCCAAGGAAGGCTACACCTTC. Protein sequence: CASSATGPKEGYTF.

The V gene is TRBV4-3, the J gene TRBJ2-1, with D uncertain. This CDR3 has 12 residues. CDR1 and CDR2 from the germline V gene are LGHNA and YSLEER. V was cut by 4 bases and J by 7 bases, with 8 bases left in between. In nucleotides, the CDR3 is TGCGCCAGCAGCCGCCACTTGAATGAGCAGTTCTTC. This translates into CASSRHLNEQFF.

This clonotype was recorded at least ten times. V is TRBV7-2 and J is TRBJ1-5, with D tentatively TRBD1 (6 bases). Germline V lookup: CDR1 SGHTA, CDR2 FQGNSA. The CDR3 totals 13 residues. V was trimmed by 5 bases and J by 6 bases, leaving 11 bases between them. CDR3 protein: CASSDRWGQPQHF. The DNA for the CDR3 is TGTGCCAGCAGCGACAGGTGGGGTCAGCCCCAGCATTTT. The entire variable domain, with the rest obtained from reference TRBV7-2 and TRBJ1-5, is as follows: GAGVSQSPSNKVTEKGKDVELRCDPISGHTALYWYRQSLGQGLEFLIYFQGNSAPDKSGLPSDRFSAERTGGSVSTLTIQRTQQEDSAVYLCASSDRWGQPQHFGDGTRLSIL.

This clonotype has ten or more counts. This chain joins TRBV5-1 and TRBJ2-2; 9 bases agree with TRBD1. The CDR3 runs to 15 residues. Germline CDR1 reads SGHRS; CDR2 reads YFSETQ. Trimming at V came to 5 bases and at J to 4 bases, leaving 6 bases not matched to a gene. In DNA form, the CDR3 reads TGCGCCAGCAGTCAACAGGGGGCGCCCACCGGGGAGCTGTTTTTT. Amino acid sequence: CASSQQGAPTGELFF.

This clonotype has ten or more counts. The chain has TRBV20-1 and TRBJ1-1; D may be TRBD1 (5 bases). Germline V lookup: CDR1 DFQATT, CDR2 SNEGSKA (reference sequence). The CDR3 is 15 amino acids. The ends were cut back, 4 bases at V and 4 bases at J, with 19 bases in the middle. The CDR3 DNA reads TGCAGTGCTAAGGCCAGCGGGGGTTGGGGCACTGAAGCTTTCTTT. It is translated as CSAKASGGWGTEAFF.

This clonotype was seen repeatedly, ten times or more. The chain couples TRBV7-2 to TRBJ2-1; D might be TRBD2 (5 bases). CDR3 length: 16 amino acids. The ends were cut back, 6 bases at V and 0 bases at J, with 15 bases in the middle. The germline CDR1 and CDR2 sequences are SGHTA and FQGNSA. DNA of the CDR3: TGTGCCAGCAGTCGTGACGGAGGCGGCTCCTACAATGAGCAGTTCTTC. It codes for CASSRDGGGSYNEQFF.

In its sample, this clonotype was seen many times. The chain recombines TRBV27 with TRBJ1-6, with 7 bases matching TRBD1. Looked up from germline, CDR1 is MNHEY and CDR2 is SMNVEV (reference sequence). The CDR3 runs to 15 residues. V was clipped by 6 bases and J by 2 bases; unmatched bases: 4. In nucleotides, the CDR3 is TGTGCCAGCAGCCCTCAGGGGGCCTATAATTCACCCCTCCACTTT. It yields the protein CASSPQGAYNSPLHF.

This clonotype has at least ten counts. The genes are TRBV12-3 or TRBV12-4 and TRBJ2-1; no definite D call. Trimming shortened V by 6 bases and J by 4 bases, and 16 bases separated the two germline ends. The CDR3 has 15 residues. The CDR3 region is CASSPDPEGYNEQFF. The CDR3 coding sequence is TGTGCCAGCAGCCCCGATCCCGAAGGGTACAATGAGCAGTTCTTC.

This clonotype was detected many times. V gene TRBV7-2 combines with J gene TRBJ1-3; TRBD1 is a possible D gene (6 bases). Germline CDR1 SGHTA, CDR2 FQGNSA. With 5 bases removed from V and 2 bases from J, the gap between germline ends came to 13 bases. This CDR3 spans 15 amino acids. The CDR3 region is CASSRQDRTGNTIYF. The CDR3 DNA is TGTGCCAGCAGCCGACAGGATAGGACTGGAAACACCATATATTTT.

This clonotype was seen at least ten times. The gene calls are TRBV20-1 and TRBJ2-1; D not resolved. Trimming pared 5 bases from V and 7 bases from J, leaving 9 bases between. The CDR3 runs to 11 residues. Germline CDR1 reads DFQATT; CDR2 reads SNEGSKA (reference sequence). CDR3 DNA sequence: TGCAGTGCTCACGATTGGAATGAGCAGTTCTTC. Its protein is CSAHDWNEQFF.

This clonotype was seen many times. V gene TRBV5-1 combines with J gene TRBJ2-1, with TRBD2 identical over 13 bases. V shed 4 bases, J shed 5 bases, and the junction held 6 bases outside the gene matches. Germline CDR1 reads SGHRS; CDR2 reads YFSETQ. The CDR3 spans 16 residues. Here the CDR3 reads CASSPGLAGQDNEQFF. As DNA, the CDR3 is TGCGCCAGCAGCCCGGGACTAGCGGGGCAAGACAATGAGCAGTTCTTC.

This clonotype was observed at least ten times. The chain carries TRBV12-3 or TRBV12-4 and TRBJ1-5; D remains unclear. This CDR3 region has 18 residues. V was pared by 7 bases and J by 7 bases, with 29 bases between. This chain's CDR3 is CASTLGELFRPRTQPQHF. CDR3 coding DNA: TGTGCCAGCACCCTTGGGGAACTGTTCCGACCGAGGACGCAGCCCCAGCATTTT.

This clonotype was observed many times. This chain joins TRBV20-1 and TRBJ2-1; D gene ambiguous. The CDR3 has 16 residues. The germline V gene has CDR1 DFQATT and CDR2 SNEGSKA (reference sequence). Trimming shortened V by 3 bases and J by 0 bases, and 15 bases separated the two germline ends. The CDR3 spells CSASSATLSSYNEQFF. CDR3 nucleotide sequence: TGCAGTGCTAGCTCAGCTACCCTTTCCTCCTACAATGAGCAGTTCTTC.

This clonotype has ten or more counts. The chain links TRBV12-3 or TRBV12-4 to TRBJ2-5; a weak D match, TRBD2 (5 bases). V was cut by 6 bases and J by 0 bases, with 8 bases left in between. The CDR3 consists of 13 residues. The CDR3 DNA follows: TGTGCCAGCAGCCCCGGGGACCAAGAGACCCAGTACTTC. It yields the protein CASSPGDQETQYF.

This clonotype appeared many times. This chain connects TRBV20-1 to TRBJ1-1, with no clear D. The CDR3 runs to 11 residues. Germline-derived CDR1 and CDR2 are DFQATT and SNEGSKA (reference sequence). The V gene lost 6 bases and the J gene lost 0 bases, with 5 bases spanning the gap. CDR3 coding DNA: TGCAGTGCAGGGATGAACACTGAAGCTTTCTTT. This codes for CSAGMNTEAFF.